Below, 6 T cell receptor beta chains from the same sample are listed, as sequenced in a study of blood T cell repertoires in COVID-19. The data were produced by immunoSEQ multiplex PCR, yet TCRdb's version contains in-frame clones alone and is incomplete. The table lists some 290,000 clones, about nine tenths of them singletons, with 11% in the top ten. The specimen sequenced was peripheral blood. These receptors were obtained from a woman aged 30 to 39 with COVID-19, enrolled during active disease.

This sequence joins TRBV19 and TRBJ2-1; 10 nucleotides line up with TRBD2. V was clipped by 0 bases and J by 4 bases; unmatched bases: 9. CDR1 is LNHDA and CDR2 is SQIVND in the germline V gene (reference sequence). CDR3 size: 18 residues. The CDR3 loop is CASSIDGASGGRYNEQFF. In nucleotides, the CDR3 is TGTGCCAGTAGTATAGATGGAGCTAGCGGGGGACGGTACAATGAGCAGTTCTTC.

The rearrangement uses TRBV29-1 and TRBJ1-2; 9 nucleotides align to TRBD1. Trimming cost V 7 bases and J 6 bases; bases outside gene matches: 3. The CDR3 is made up of 11 amino acids. Germline V gene lookup returns CDR1 SQVTM and CDR2 ANQGSEA. The CDR3 DNA follows: TGCAGCGCTACAGGGGGCCATGGCTACACCTTC. Its translation is CSATGGHGYTF. The full variable domain, its missing parts supplied by reference TRBV29-1 and TRBJ1-2, is SAVISQKPSRDICQRGTSLTIQCQVDSQVTMMFWYRQQPGQSLTLIATANQGSEATYESGFVIDKFPISRPNLTFSTLTVSNMSPEDSSIYLCSATGGHGYTFGSGTRLTVV.

The rearrangement joins TRBV7-9 to TRBJ2-1, with 9 bases lining up with TRBD2. V lost 3 bases to trimming and J lost 8 bases; unmatched junction nucleotides: 11. From germline, CDR1 is SEHNR and CDR2 FQNEAQ (reference sequence). This CDR3 has 16 residues. In DNA form, the CDR3 reads TGTGCCAGCAGCTTTAGTTTTAGCGGGGGAGTTGATGAGCAGTTCTTC. It translates to CASSFSFSGGVDEQFF.

The chain carries TRBV11-3 and TRBJ2-2; 7 nucleotides agree with TRBD2. Germline CDR1 is SGHNT and CDR2 is YENEEA. With V trimmed by 5 bases and J by 0 bases, 3 bases remained unmatched. The CDR3 is made up of 15 amino acids. The CDR3 DNA follows: TGTGCCAGCAGCGCCGGGGGGACGAACACCGGGGAGCTGTTTTTT. Amino acids: CASSAGGTNTGELFF. The variable domain in full, completed from reference TRBV11-3 and TRBJ2-2, reads EAGVVQSPRYKIIEKKQPVAFWCNPISGHNTLYWYLQNLGQGPELLIRYENEEAVDDSQLPKDRFSAERLKGVDSTLKIQPAELGDSAVYLCASSAGGTNTGELFFGEGSRLTVL.

The rearrangement uses TRBV7-9 and TRBJ1-1, with TRBD1 as a possible D gene (6 bases). This CDR3 has 14 residues. Trimming removed 3 bases from V and 3 bases from J, with 11 bases in between. CDR1 is SEHNR, CDR2 FQNEAQ, per germline (reference sequence). CDR3 DNA sequence: TGTGCCAGCAGCTTCTGGGCAGGGGACACTGAAGCTTTCTTT. It translates to CASSFWAGDTEAFF.

This rearrangement joins TRBV28 to TRBJ2-3; possible D gene TRBD1, 5 bases. The CDR3 is 13 amino acids. Germline CDR1 MDHEN, CDR2 SYDVKM. CDR3 amino acids: CAGAAYGTDTQYF. In nucleotides, the CDR3 is TGTGCAGGGGCCGCGTATGGCACAGATACGCAGTATTTT.